These 21 T cell receptor beta chains came from one sample sequenced in a study of cytomegalovirus exposure and HLA in healthy donors. The primer mix had 60 Vbeta and 13 Jbeta primers. The assay was immunoSEQ multiplex PCR, and TCRdb's table has in-frame clones only and misses some. The profile shows about 57,000 clones, 70% to 85% of them singletons. Material for sequencing was PBMCs. The receptors were sampled from a woman aged 25-40 years in good health and CMV-seronegative.

The V gene is TRBV11-2, the J gene TRBJ1-2; tentatively, D is TRBD1 (5 bases). The CDR3 has 15 residues. CDR1 and CDR2 (germline): SGHAT, FQNNGV. The V end was cut by 3 bases, the J end by 3 bases, with 14 bases between. CDR3 in DNA: TGTGCCAGCAGCTTCGAACGTAGGGGCGACTATGGCTACACCTTC. Amino acid sequence: CASSFERRGDYGYTF.

V and J are TRBV5-6 and TRBJ2-3; D gene uncertain. The CDR3 covers 15 residues. V was pared by 4 bases and J by 0 bases, with 12 bases between. From germline, CDR1 is SGHDT and CDR2 YYEEEE. CDR3 in amino acids: CASSLVRASTDTQYF. CDR3 nucleotide sequence: TGTGCCAGCAGCCTGGTCCGAGCGAGCACAGATACGCAGTATTTT. Combining the CDR3 with reference TRBV5-6 and TRBJ2-3 gives the whole variable domain DAGVTQSPTHLIKTRGQQVTLRCSPKSGHDTVSWYQQALGQGPQFIFQYYEEEERQRGNFPDRFSGHQFPNYSSELNVNALLLGDSALYLCASSLVRASTDTQYFGPGTRLTVL.

The chain couples TRBV7-2 to TRBJ2-4; TRBD2 matches at 8 bases. CDR3 length equals 18 residues. Losses at the gene ends were 1 base for V and 0 bases for J; bases not matched to a gene: 8. The germline V gene has CDR1 SGHTA and CDR2 FQGNSA. CDR3 region: CASSLGAGLVLAKNIQYF. CDR3 DNA: TGTGCCAGCAGCTTAGGTGCGGGACTAGTCCTAGCCAAAAACATTCAGTACTTC.

This clone was detected only a few times. This rearrangement joins TRBV25-1 to TRBJ1-1; D is possibly TRBD1 (5 bases). The CDR3 is 15 residues long. Trimming took off 3 bases at V and 2 bases at J, with 13 bases between the two ends. Germline-derived CDR1 and CDR2 are MGHDK and SYGVNS. The DNA of the CDR3 is TGTGCCAGCAGTGAGGTCGGGGGACTTAACACTGAAGCTTTCTTT. As protein: CASSEVGGLNTEAFF.

Concerning this clone: One end of the junction fails to match germline, which may point to a read error. The chain links TRBV7-9 to TRBJ2-5; D unclear. Germline loops: CDR1 SEHNR, CDR2 FQNEAQ (reference sequence). The CDR3 has 16 amino acids. The CDR3 sequence: CSSSSTRSTEQETQYF. DNA of the CDR3: TGTTCCAGCAGCTCCACCCGATCGACGGAGCAAGAGACCCAGTACTTC.

The V call is TRBV29-1, the J call TRBJ2-3, with 8 bases lining up with TRBD2. The CDR3 is 16 amino acids. Trimming cost V 2 bases and J 1 base; bases outside gene matches: 8. The germline V gene has CDR1 SQVTM and CDR2 ANQGSEA. The CDR3 DNA reads TGCAGCGTTGAATCTTTCACTAGCGGCCGCACAGATACGCAGTATTTT. It yields the protein CSVESFTSGRTDTQYF.

This clone was seen a handful of times. The chain has TRBV18 and TRBJ1-1; D is ambiguous. CDR1 is KGHSH and CDR2 is LQKENI in the germline V gene. The CDR3 runs 15 residues. Trimming pared 3 bases from V and 0 bases from J, leaving 11 bases between. The CDR3 protein is CASSPEGHMNTEAFF. Here the CDR3 DNA reads TGTGCCAGCTCACCGGAGGGCCACATGAACACTGAAGCTTTCTTT.

The chain employs TRBV19 and TRBJ2-3; 10 nucleotides align to TRBD1. Germline V lookup: CDR1 LNHDA, CDR2 SQIVND (reference sequence). The CDR3 loop spans 16 amino acids. Losses at the gene ends were 5 bases for V and 2 bases for J; bases not matched to a gene: 7. Here the CDR3 reads CASSGRTGGLTDTQYF. The CDR3 region has the DNA TGTGCCAGTAGTGGGCGGACAGGGGGACTCACAGATACGCAGTATTTT.

The CDR3 reads CASSLPGWQGGYTF. CDR3 DNA sequence: TGTGCCAGCAGCCTTCCTGGCTGGCAGGGAGGCTACACCTTC. The genes are TRBV7-2 and TRBJ1-2; a possible D gene is TRBD1 (5 bases). V gave up 5 bases and J gave up 8 bases, with 18 bases separating them. Germline V CDR1 and CDR2: SGHTA, FQGNSA. This CDR3 has 14 residues. Supplemented by reference TRBV7-2 and TRBJ1-2, the full variable domain reads GAGVSQSPSNKVTEKGKDVELRCDPISGHTALYWYRQSLGQGLEFLIYFQGNSAPDKSGLPSDRFSAERTGGSVSTLTIQRTQQEDSAVYLCASSLPGWQGGYTFGSGTRLTVV.

The chain uses TRBV4-3 and TRBJ2-7; weak D call: TRBD1 (6 bases). Germline CDR1 is LGHNA and CDR2 is YSLEER. The CDR3 contains 15 residues. V was pared by 4 bases and J by 4 bases, with 17 bases between. In nucleotides, the CDR3 is TGCGCCAGCAGCCCAGTTAGGGGGTATTCATACGAGCAGTACTTC. This encodes CASSPVRGYSYEQYF.

The genes are TRBV7-2 and TRBJ2-2, with 7 bases aligning to TRBD2. Looked up from germline, CDR1 is SGHTA and CDR2 is FQGNSA. The CDR3 runs 15 residues. With 4 bases clipped from V and 4 bases from J, the junction kept 6 bases outside the gene matches. The CDR3 nucleotides are TGTGCCAGCAGCTCCAAGCGGGGCAGCACCGGGGAGCTGTTTTTT. Amino acid sequence: CASSSKRGSTGELFF.

This clone has only one observation. The chain carries TRBV6-5 and TRBJ1-2; 7 positions agree with TRBD1. The junction had 8 bases not matched to a gene; V was cut back by 6 bases and J by 4 bases. The CDR3 covers 14 residues. Germline V gene sequence: CDR1 MNHEY, CDR2 SVGAGI. For the CDR3, the DNA is TGTGCCAGCAGAACACAGGGGAAGAGCTATGGCTACACCTTC. Amino acid sequence: CASRTQGKSYGYTF.

V is TRBV4-3 and J is TRBJ2-5, with 10 positions matching TRBD2. Unmatched junction bases numbered 17, after V lost 3 bases and J lost 10 bases. CDR1 is LGHNA, CDR2 YSLEER, per germline. The CDR3 is 17 residues long. The CDR3 protein is CASSQGPTSGGVVDQYF. The CDR3 DNA is TGCGCCAGCAGCCAGGGGCCGACAAGCGGGGGGGTCGTGGACCAGTACTTC.

This clone came up a few times. V gene TRBV5-4 combines with J gene TRBJ2-3; D unclear. Germline CDR1 SGHNT, CDR2 YYREEE (reference sequence). V was cut by 0 bases and J by 3 bases, with 8 bases left in between. CDR3 length: 14 residues. The CDR3 spells CASSLVSGTDTQYF. As DNA, the CDR3 is TGTGCCAGCAGCTTGGTTTCAGGAACAGATACGCAGTATTTT.

Note on this clone: A junction boundary mismatches the germline segment, possibly from a read error. J is TRBJ1-6 and V is TRBV10-3, with D possibly TRBD1 on 6 matching bases. The germline gives CDR1 ENHRY, CDR2 SYGVKD. The CDR3 sequence is 17 residues long. The CDR3 here is CAVSMLDRSSYNSPLHF. CDR3 DNA sequence: TGTGCCGTCAGTATGTTAGACAGGAGCTCCTATAATTCACCCCTCCACTTT.

The chain couples TRBV19 to TRBJ2-2; 10 nucleotides line up with TRBD1. The CDR3 has 16 residues. V was clipped by 5 bases and J by 7 bases; unmatched bases: 10. Germline values: CDR1 LNHDA, CDR2 SQIVND (reference sequence). The CDR3 is CASSGRDRGFFGELFF. CDR3 bases: TGTGCCAGTAGTGGCCGGGACAGGGGATTTTTCGGGGAGCTGTTTTTT.

The gene calls are TRBV5-8 and TRBJ2-5; TRBD1 is a possible D gene (7 bases). Germline CDR1 and CDR2: SGHTS and YDEGEE. The CDR3 spans 16 residues. V lost 2 bases, J lost 5 bases, and 19 bases lay in between. The CDR3 region has the DNA TGTGCCAGCAGCTTTCAAAGTTGGGACAGCGGGGAGACCCAGTACTTC. Amino acids: CASSFQSWDSGETQYF.

The chain couples TRBV27 to TRBJ2-1; 8 bases are a match to TRBD2. This CDR3 has 19 residues. CDR1 and CDR2 (germline): MNHEY, SMNVEV (reference sequence). V shed 3 bases, J shed 5 bases, and the junction held 18 bases outside the gene matches. This CDR3 is CASSFRMGSGKPPDNEQFF. The CDR3 nucleotides read TGTGCCAGCAGTTTCCGAATGGGTAGCGGGAAGCCCCCTGACAATGAGCAGTTCTTC.

In this sample, this clone turned up a few times. In nucleotides, the CDR3 is TGTGCCAGCAGCTCCGGGACAGGGTTGCGAGGCTACACCTTC. Encoded protein: CASSSGTGLRGYTF. V gene TRBV7-9 combines with J gene TRBJ1-2; 9 nucleotides line up with TRBD1. The CDR3 runs 14 residues. Germline CDR1 reads SEHNR; CDR2 reads FQNEAQ (reference sequence). The J segment lost 8 bases and the V segment lost 4 bases, leaving 8 bases of the junction unmatched.

V usage is TRBV5-1 and J usage is TRBJ1-3; no firm D call. Germline V gene sequence: CDR1 SGHRS, CDR2 YFSETQ. V was shortened by 4 bases and J by 0 bases, with 8 bases between the two germline ends. This CDR3 is built from 14 residues. The chain's CDR3 is CASSPEGSGNTIYF. The DNA for the CDR3 is TGCGCCAGCAGCCCCGAGGGCTCTGGAAACACCATATATTTT.

The J gene is TRBJ2-3, the V gene TRBV7-2; D is uncertain. Germline assignment: CDR1 SGHTA and CDR2 FQGNSA. Trimming removed 0 bases from V and 6 bases from J, with 7 bases in between. CDR3 length: 13 amino acids. CDR3 amino acids: CASSLALPDTQYF. In nucleotides, the CDR3 is TGTGCCAGCAGCTTAGCGCTACCGGATACGCAGTATTTT.